These 25 T cell receptor beta chains were all obtained from the same sample, sequenced in a study of naive and memory T cell subsets. Adult healthy volunteers gave 2.5 ml peripheral blood for whole-blood RNA. Alpha and beta constant region primers primed reverse transcription for blood and skin samples. TCRdb re-called the 5' RACE reads through MiXCR, storing one row per CDR3 protein. The data hold 20,000 to 30,000 distinct CDR3 sequences, with roughly a quarter observed a single time. All receptors come from a female donor in good health.

The chain carries TRBV5-1 and TRBJ2-2; tentatively, D is TRBD2 (5 bases). This CDR3 comprises 15 residues. V shed 4 bases and J shed 2 bases, with 12 bases lying between them. The V gene's germline CDR1 is SGHRS and CDR2 YFSETQ. This CDR3 is CASSRGLTNTGELFF. CDR3 sequence (DNA): TGCGCCAGCAGCCGAGGACTCACCAACACCGGGGAGCTGTTTTTT.

This chain uses TRBV12-3 or TRBV12-4 with TRBJ2-1, with 10 bases fitting TRBD1. The CDR3 extends over 15 amino acids. V lost 7 bases to trimming and J lost 7 bases; unmatched junction nucleotides: 10. CDR3 DNA sequence: TGTGCCAGCACCCCGACAGGGGGCCTTGGGAATGAGCAGTTCTTC. This gives the protein CASTPTGGLGNEQFF.

This clonotype was found many times. The chain couples TRBV18 to TRBJ2-6, with 8 bases identical to TRBD1. Germline-derived CDR1 and CDR2 are KGHSH and LQKENI. V lost 4 bases and J lost 0; bases outside the gene matches: 5. The CDR3 length is 17 residues. The DNA of the CDR3 is TGTGCCAGCTCACAATCAGGGACAGGCTCTGGGGCCAACGTCCTGACTTTC. Protein product: CASSQSGTGSGANVLTF. The full variable domain, with the rest looked up from reference TRBV18 and TRBJ2-6, is NAGVMQNPRHLVRRRGQEARLRCSPMKGHSHVYWYRQLPEEGLKFMVYLQKENIIDESGMPKERFSAEFPKEGPSILRIQQVVRGDSAAYFCASSQSGTGSGANVLTFGAGSRLTVL.

This sequence joins TRBV6-2 or TRBV6-3 and TRBJ2-3, with TRBD2 matching over 7 bases. Germline V gene data show CDR1 as MNHEY and CDR2 as SVGEGT. V gave up 2 bases and J gave up 4 bases; unmatched junction bases: 3. This CDR3 has 14 residues. The CDR3 bases are TGTGCCAGCAGTTACGCGGGAGCGGCAGATACGCAGTATTTT. Translated, it gives CASSYAGAADTQYF.

The gene calls are TRBV20-1 and TRBJ2-2, with 10 bases fitting TRBD2. The CDR3 has 16 residues. From germline, CDR1 is DFQATT and CDR2 SNEGSKA (reference sequence). The V gene end was trimmed by 0 bases and the J gene end by 7 bases; junction bases not matched to a gene: 8. CDR3 nucleotides: TGCAGTGCTAGAGATAGGCTAGCGGGAGTTCACGGGGAGCTGTTTTTT. Translation: CSARDRLAGVHGELFF.

The chain combines TRBV6-6 with TRBJ1-2; 7 positions agree with TRBD1. The CDR3 runs to 13 residues. V shed 2 bases and J 8 bases; nucleotides not matched to a gene: 5. CDR1 is MNHNY and CDR2 is SVGAGI in the germline V gene (reference sequence). CDR3 coding DNA: TGTGCCAGCAGTTACGGACAGGTTGAGGGCTACACCTTC. Translated, it gives CASSYGQVEGYTF.

This clonotype rates as medium-sized. The V gene is TRBV9, the J gene TRBJ2-1; 13 nucleotides agree with TRBD2. Germline CDR1 and CDR2: SGDLS and YYNGEE. This CDR3 region has 16 residues. J gave up 9 bases and V 4 bases, and 10 bases lay outside the gene matches. The CDR3: CASSIGALAGGGEQFF. In nucleotides, the CDR3 is TGTGCCAGCAGCATTGGGGCACTAGCGGGGGGGGGTGAGCAGTTCTTC. Filled out from reference TRBV9 and TRBJ2-1, the complete variable domain reads DSGVTQTPKHLITATGQRVTLRCSPRSGDLSVYWYQQSLDQGLQFLIQYYNGEERAKGNILERFSAQQFPDLHSELNLSSLELGDSALYFCASSIGALAGGGEQFFGPGTRLTVL.

There are a few counts of this clonotype. The chain uses TRBV20-1 and TRBJ2-3; possibly TRBD2 for D (5 bases). The CDR3 is made up of 16 amino acids. Trimming took 4 bases from V and 1 from J, leaving 18 bases between them. Germline CDR1 DFQATT, CDR2 SNEGSKA (reference sequence). The CDR3 sequence: CSATAPLDLGTDTQYF. The CDR3 nucleotides are TGCAGTGCTACCGCCCCACTAGACCTTGGCACAGATACGCAGTATTTT.

This clonotype has at least ten counts. The genes are TRBV20-1 and TRBJ1-2; D is unclear. The CDR3 covers 17 residues. The germline V and J ends were trimmed by 0 bases and 4 bases, with 21 bases remaining between them. Per the germline V gene, CDR1 is DFQATT and CDR2 is SNEGSKA (reference sequence). The CDR3 region has the DNA TGCAGTGCTAGAGATACGTCCCCCCGGACCGGCGGCTATGGCTACACCTTC. Amino acid sequence: CSARDTSPRTGGYGYTF.

The chain is built from TRBV20-1 and TRBJ2-5; TRBD2 agrees at 10 bases. J gave up 5 bases and V 3 bases, and 9 bases lay outside the gene matches. Per the germline V gene, CDR1 is DFQATT and CDR2 is SNEGSKA (reference sequence). CDR3 length equals 15 residues. In DNA form, the CDR3 reads TGCAGTGCTAGGCCTCCAAGCGGGAGGGGGGAGACCCAGTACTTC. Translating gives CSARPPSGRGETQYF.

This clonotype was recorded a few times. The V call is TRBV29-1, the J call TRBJ1-1, with D maybe TRBD1 (6 bases). Germline V gene data show CDR1 as SQVTM and CDR2 as ANQGSEA. CDR3 length: 13 residues. The germline V and J ends were trimmed by 7 bases and 0 bases, with 12 bases remaining between them. The CDR3 DNA reads as TGCAGCGGAGGACAGTTGCTGAACACTGAAGCTTTCTTT. It is translated as CSGGQLLNTEAFF.

Relative to its sample, this clonotype is medium-sized. The germline gene is not matched at one end of the junction; a read error may be the cause. The genes are TRBV7-2 and TRBJ2-1; D uncertain. Germline CDR1 and CDR2: SGHTA and FQGNSA. The CDR3 runs to 12 residues. The DNA of the CDR3 is TGTGCCAGCAGCTCCGACCTTCTGCCGGCCTACTTC. Protein: CASSSDLLPAYF. The complete variable domain, with remaining parts taken from reference TRBV7-2 and TRBJ2-1, reads GAGVSQSPSNKVTEKGKDVELRCDPISGHTALYWYRQSLGQGLEFLIYFQGNSAPDKSGLPSDRFSAERTGGSVSTLTIQRTQQEDSAVYLCASSSDLLPAYFGPGTRLTVL.

This clonotype was found many times. The rearrangement uses TRBV7-8 and TRBJ2-7; 7 bases are a match to TRBD1. Germline-derived CDR1 and CDR2 are SGHVS and FQNEAQ. The CDR3 contains 16 residues. The J segment lost 4 bases and the V segment lost 4 bases, leaving 13 bases of the junction unmatched. In nucleotides, the CDR3 is TGTGCCAGCAGCTCCGCCGGGACAGCGATCGGGTACGAGCAGTACTTC. This translates into CASSSAGTAIGYEQYF.

The V gene is TRBV6-1, the J gene TRBJ2-1; 8 positions agree with TRBD2. Germline values: CDR1 MNHNS, CDR2 SASEGT. The CDR3 has 13 residues. J was trimmed by 3 bases and V by 6 bases; bases with no gene match: 1. CDR3 bases: TGTGCCAGCAGAAGCGGGGGCTACAATGAGCAGTTCTTC. Amino acid sequence: CASRSGGYNEQFF.

This clonotype was counted many times. This chain uses TRBV6-5 with TRBJ2-7; maybe TRBD2 (5 bases). Trimming shortened V by 1 base and J by 5 bases, and 12 bases separated the two germline ends. This CDR3 comprises 14 residues. Germline CDR1 reads MNHEY; CDR2 reads SVGAGI. The CDR3 loop reads CASSYLTSGDEQYF. For the CDR3, the DNA is TGTGCCAGCAGTTACTTGACCTCCGGGGACGAGCAGTACTTC.

This chain links TRBV20-1 with TRBJ2-7; the match to TRBD1 covers 8 bases. This CDR3 is built from 14 residues. CDR1 is DFQATT, CDR2 SNEGSKA, per germline (reference sequence). V gave up 6 bases and J gave up 1 base; unmatched junction bases: 8. The CDR3 nucleotides read TGCAGTGCCCTTAGGACAGGGAGGTCCTACGAGCAGTACTTC. Amino acid sequence: CSALRTGRSYEQYF.

This clonotype was seen only a few times. The rearrangement joins TRBV29-1 to TRBJ2-3, with a possible D match to TRBD1 (5 bases). The ends were cut back, 4 bases at V and 0 bases at J, with 11 bases in the middle. Germline V gene lookup returns CDR1 SQVTM and CDR2 ANQGSEA. The CDR3 length is 14 residues. Written as DNA, the CDR3 is TGCAGCGTTGCTAGGACATATAGCACAGATACGCAGTATTTT. Amino acid sequence: CSVARTYSTDTQYF.

This sequence joins TRBV20-1 and TRBJ2-3; 7 bases map to TRBD2. CDR1 is DFQATT, CDR2 SNEGSKA, per germline (reference sequence). The CDR3 covers 13 residues. Unmatched junction bases numbered 6, after V lost 5 bases and J lost 4 bases. The CDR3 DNA sequence: TGCAGTGCTCCCCCGGGAGGCTCAGATACGCAGTATTTT. Translating gives CSAPPGGSDTQYF.

With respect to this clonotype: A much larger clone lies a single base off, so this may be a read error. CDR3: CSVGGSEQFF. The CDR3 DNA follows: TGCAGCGTTGGGGGGAGTGAGCAGTTCTTC. This sequence joins TRBV29-1 and TRBJ2-1; D might be TRBD1 or TRBD2, each matching 5 bases. The length of the CDR3 is 10 residues. CDR1 is SQVTM, CDR2 ANQGSEA, per germline. The V end was cut by 4 bases, the J end by 9 bases, with 7 bases between.

The CDR3 sequence: CASSLTVRRPETQYF. The DNA of the CDR3 is TGTGCCAGCAGTTTAACAGTCCGACGGCCGGAGACCCAGTACTTC. The chain links TRBV27 to TRBJ2-5, with D unclear. V dropped 2 bases and J dropped 5 bases, with 15 bases sitting between them. Per germline, CDR1 MNHEY and CDR2 SMNVEV (reference sequence). This CDR3 contains 15 residues.

This clonotype appeared a few times. CDR3 in amino acids: CASSSGRALETQYF. The CDR3 coding sequence is TGTGCCAGCTCTAGCGGGAGGGCCTTGGAGACCCAGTACTTC. The chain has TRBV6-5 and TRBJ2-5, with 12 bases matching TRBD2. In germline, CDR1 is MNHEY, CDR2 SVGAGI. V trimming: 8 bases; J trimming: 5 bases; junction bases outside the gene matches: 6. This CDR3 spans 14 amino acids.

This clonotype was counted many times. The chain carries TRBV12-3 or TRBV12-4 and TRBJ1-2, with D possibly matching TRBD1 (5 bases). This CDR3 comprises 15 residues. The ends were cut back, 6 bases at V and 4 bases at J, with 18 bases in the middle. The DNA of the CDR3 is TGTGCCAGCAGCCAGAGTGTCCGGGGGACCTATGGCTACACCTTC. The encoded protein is CASSQSVRGTYGYTF.

With respect to this clonotype: A much larger clone lies a single base off, so this may be a read error. The CDR3 reads CSARDPRVGVEQYF. DNA for the CDR3: TGCAGTGCTAGAGATCCCCGGGTCGGCGTCGAGCAGTACTTC. V is TRBV20-1 and J is TRBJ2-7; no clear D. Germline CDR1 DFQATT, CDR2 SNEGSKA (reference sequence). V was cut by 0 bases and J by 6 bases, with 15 bases left in between. The CDR3 length is 14 residues.

The chain is built from TRBV6-5 and TRBJ2-5; the D is unclear. The CDR3 is 12 amino acids. CDR1 and CDR2 (germline): MNHEY, SVGAGI. V was shortened by 6 bases and J by 7 bases, with 12 bases between the two germline ends. CDR3 in DNA: TGTGCCAGCAGCCAGGACGGCCGGACCCAGTACTTC. Its protein is CASSQDGRTQYF.

The V call is TRBV5-1, the J call TRBJ2-1; 9 nucleotides match TRBD1. This CDR3 has 15 residues. Looked up from germline, CDR1 is SGHRS and CDR2 is YFSETQ. V shed 4 bases and J 8 bases; nucleotides not matched to a gene: 10. The CDR3 DNA reads TGCGCCAGCAGCCCTGACAGGGGGTCAGGGGATGAGCAGTTCTTC. This encodes CASSPDRGSGDEQFF.